This entry lists 20 T cell receptor beta chains sequenced from one sample in a study of blood T cells in healthy people across ages. Through a sample-barcoded 5' primer and a J-beta primer mix, a second PCR was run for roughly 6 to 11 cycles. TCRdb fed the 5' RACE reads into MiXCR, producing one record per CDR3 protein. The sample has fewer than 750,000 distinct CDR3 sequences; roughly 48% are singletons. The sequenced sample was blood. All receptors come from an older man in good health.

The sample holds a few counts of this clonotype. The chain recombines TRBV29-1 with TRBJ1-4; D gene unclear. V was shortened by 6 bases and J by 0 bases, with 11 bases between the two germline ends. The CDR3 has 14 amino acids. In germline, CDR1 is SQVTM, CDR2 ANQGSEA. The chain's CDR3 is CSVAKSATNEKLFF. CDR3 in DNA: TGCAGCGTCGCCAAATCAGCAACTAATGAAAAACTGTTTTTT.

The chain employs TRBV7-2 and TRBJ2-1; D may be TRBD1 (6 bases). The DNA end lines up better with TRBJ2-7; the J call may be wrong. The CDR3 sequence is 16 residues long. Germline V gene lookup returns CDR1 SGHTA and CDR2 FQGNSA. CDR3 DNA sequence: TGTGCCAGCAGCTCCATGCCGACAGGTTCTTACAATGAGCAGTACTTC. It encodes CASSSMPTGSYNEQYF.

This clonotype was observed a handful of times. The chain uses TRBV28 and TRBJ2-3, with 8 bases fitting TRBD2. After removal of 5 bases from V and 6 bases from J, the junction contained 7 bases not matched to a gene. The CDR3 totals 14 residues. Germline values: CDR1 MDHEN, CDR2 SYDVKM. For the CDR3, the DNA is TGTGCCAGCAGTAGAGCGGGAGCCCGGGATACGCAGTATTTT. Its protein product is CASSRAGARDTQYF.

V gene TRBV7-9 combines with J gene TRBJ2-3, with D perhaps matching TRBD2 (5 bases). The CDR3 has 14 amino acids. Deletions cut 4 bases from V and 2 bases from J, with 10 bases between. Germline loops: CDR1 SEHNR, CDR2 FQNEAQ (reference sequence). In DNA, the CDR3 is TGTGCCAGCAGCTCCCCCGGGGACACAGATACGCAGTATTTT. This sequence encodes CASSSPGDTDTQYF.

This clonotype was picked up one time. A much larger clone lies a single base off, so this may be a read error. The CDR3: CVSTSGAPKYEQYF. In nucleotides, the CDR3 is TGTGTCAGCACCTCAGGGGCGCCAAAGTACGAGCAGTACTTC. The chain joins TRBV6-6 to TRBJ2-5; possible D gene TRBD1, 6 bases. The last part of the DNA fits TRBJ2-7 better; the J call may be wrong. The CDR3 extends over 14 amino acids. Germline-derived CDR1 and CDR2 are MNHNY and SVGAGI (reference sequence).

The V call is TRBV10-3, the J call TRBJ1-2; weak D call: TRBD1 (6 bases). The germline CDR1 and CDR2 sequences are ENHRY and SYGVKD. The V gene lost 4 bases and the J gene lost 7 bases, with 13 bases spanning the gap. The CDR3 totals 13 residues. The CDR3 is CAISGTALGGYTF. The CDR3 nucleotides are TGTGCCATCAGTGGGACAGCTTTGGGTGGCTACACCTTC.

Comments on this clonotype: An end of the junction does not agree with germline; a read error may underlie this. This chain connects TRBV3-1 to TRBJ2-1; TRBD2 agrees at 9 bases. CDR1 and CDR2 (germline): LGHDT, YNNKEL (reference sequence). The CDR3 is 15 amino acids. As DNA, the CDR3 is TGTGCCAGCAGCCAAGCTAGCGGGAAACTCAATGAGCGGTTCTTC. This codes for CASSQASGKLNERFF.

The chain has TRBV5-6 and TRBJ1-5, with D unclear. This CDR3 contains 14 residues. The V end lost 3 bases, the J end lost 7 bases, and 14 bases lay between the germline ends. Germline V gives CDR1 SGHDT, CDR2 YYEEEE. CDR3 region: CASSWGLSQQPQHF. Written as DNA, the CDR3 is TGTGCCAGCAGCTGGGGTCTAAGCCAACAGCCCCAGCATTTT. The entire variable domain, with the rest obtained from reference TRBV5-6 and TRBJ1-5, is as follows: DAGVTQSPTHLIKTRGQQVTLRCSPKSGHDTVSWYQQALGQGPQFIFQYYEEEERQRGNFPDRFSGHQFPNYSSELNVNALLLGDSALYLCASSWGLSQQPQHFGDGTRLSIL.

About this clonotype: A read error may explain this, as a much larger clone is one base away. The CDR3 region has the DNA TGTGACAGCAGTTACAGTGGCATAGACACAGATACGCAGTATTTT. Its protein is CDSSYSGIDTDTQYF. The chain recombines TRBV6-5 with TRBJ2-3; D remains ambiguous. CDR1 and CDR2 from the germline V gene are MNHEY and SVGAGI. The length of the CDR3 is 15 residues.

This chain joins TRBV6-2 or TRBV6-3 and TRBJ2-3, with D unresolved. The germline CDR1 and CDR2 sequences are MNHEY and SVGEGT. The CDR3 has 15 residues. The V and J ends lost 4 bases and 10 bases respectively, with 21 bases between them. The CDR3 DNA reads as TGTGCCAGCAGTTCAACCCCGGACCCGTCGGATCCGCAGTATTTT. It yields the protein CASSSTPDPSDPQYF.

V usage is TRBV29-1 and J usage is TRBJ2-3, with TRBD1 as a possible D gene (6 bases). The CDR3 covers 12 residues. V was clipped by 6 bases and J by 4 bases, with 11 bases between them. Germline V gene lookup returns CDR1 SQVTM and CDR2 ANQGSEA. The CDR3 loop is CSVTGIPDTQYF. The CDR3 DNA reads as TGCAGCGTCACAGGGATCCCAGATACGCAGTATTTT.

The chain is built from TRBV7-8 and TRBJ2-5; 7 nucleotides agree with TRBD1. The CDR3 covers 14 residues. With 5 bases clipped from V and 2 bases from J, the junction kept 5 bases outside the gene matches. The germline gives CDR1 SGHVS, CDR2 FQNEAQ. The CDR3 is CASSVDRDQETQYF. CDR3 DNA: TGTGCCAGCAGCGTCGACAGGGATCAAGAGACCCAGTACTTC.

This chain uses TRBV2 with TRBJ2-7, with 13 bases matching TRBD2. The DNA end lines up better with TRBJ2-5; the J call may be wrong. This CDR3 region has 17 residues. CDR1 SNHLY and CDR2 FYNNEI come from the germline V gene. The DNA of the CDR3 is TGTGCCAGCAGTGGACTAGCGGGAGGCCCGAGTTCCGAGACCCAGTACTTC. Translation gives CASSGLAGGPSSETQYF.

This clonotype was found a few times. The rearrangement links TRBV29-1 to TRBJ1-5, with a tentative D call TRBD1 (5 bases). CDR1 is SQVTM and CDR2 is ANQGSEA in the germline V gene. V lost 3 bases, J lost 9 bases, and 12 bases lay in between. The CDR3 loop spans 12 amino acids. The CDR3 region is CSVDSGKGPQHF. CDR3 DNA: TGCAGCGTTGATTCAGGGAAAGGGCCCCAGCATTTT. Full variable domain (missing parts from reference TRBV29-1 and TRBJ1-5): SAVISQKPSRDICQRGTSLTIQCQVDSQVTMMFWYRQQPGQSLTLIATANQGSEATYESGFVIDKFPISRPNLTFSTLTVSNMSPEDSSIYLCSVDSGKGPQHFGDGTRLSIL.

The table lists this clonotype with a few counts. The rearrangement joins TRBV7-8 to TRBJ1-1; weak D call: TRBD1 (5 bases). Germline V gene lookup returns CDR1 SGHVS and CDR2 FQNEAQ. The CDR3 totals 13 residues. V lost 5 bases and J lost 4, with 11 bases in between. The CDR3 nucleotides are TGTGCCAGCAGCCCCCCGGGGGGCACTGAAGCTTTCTTT. Translating gives CASSPPGGTEAFF.

As regards this clonotype: A much more abundant neighbour one base away suggests this may be a read error. The genes are TRBV29-1 and TRBJ2-1; TRBD2 might be the D (5 bases). The tail of the sequence fits TRBJ2-7 better, so the J call may be wrong. The germline gives CDR1 SQVTM, CDR2 ANQGSEA. The CDR3 spans 14 residues. The CDR3 nucleotides are TGCAGCGTTGTGCCCAGCGGCTATTACAATGAGCAGTACTTC. Its protein product is CSVVPSGYYNEQYF.

The chain joins TRBV5-1 to TRBJ1-5; D is ambiguous. The V and J ends lost 4 bases and 3 bases respectively, with 11 bases between them. The CDR3 is 14 residues long. Germline-derived CDR1 and CDR2 are SGHRS and YFSETQ. The CDR3 DNA reads TGCGCCAGCAGCCTTGACACCTTCAATCAGCCCCAGCATTTT. As protein: CASSLDTFNQPQHF.

As concerns this clonotype: A much more abundant neighbour one base away suggests this may be a read error. V is TRBV29-1 and J is TRBJ2-1; possibly TRBD2 for D (5 bases). V lost 7 bases to trimming and J lost 6 bases, with 25 bases between them. The CDR3 has 16 amino acids. The germline V gene encodes CDR1 SQVTM and CDR2 ANQGSEA. CDR3 sequence: CSAPVRTCFPRNEQFF. CDR3 coding DNA: TGCAGCGCCCCAGTGAGGACTTGCTTCCCCCGCAATGAGCAGTTCTTC.

CDR3 region: CASTSRREQFF. In DNA, the CDR3 is TGTGCCAGCACCTCCCGGAGGGAGCAGTTCTTC. The rearrangement joins TRBV6-2 or TRBV6-3 to TRBJ2-1; D may be TRBD2 (5 bases). V was pared by 7 bases and J by 10 bases, with 11 bases between. The CDR3 consists of 11 residues. CDR1 is MNHEY, CDR2 SVGEGT, per germline.

The V and J genes are TRBV29-1 and TRBJ2-1, with D perhaps TRBD1 (7 bases). The CDR3 totals 11 residues. The V gene lost 7 bases and the J gene lost 14 bases, with 18 bases spanning the gap. Germline CDR1 and CDR2: SQVTM and ANQGSEA. Written as DNA, the CDR3 is TGCAGCGGTCGACTCAGGGGGGTTGAGTTCTTC. Translating it yields CSGRLRGVEFF.